One and the same sample provided the 22 T cell receptor beta chains below, sequenced in a study of blood T cell repertoires in COVID-19. The table came from immunoSEQ multiplex PCR; TCRdb's copy has only in-frame clones and leaves some out. Found here are about 100,000 clones, about 85% of them singletons; the top ten hold 2% to 2.5%. The material sequenced was peripheral blood. Receptors originate from a man aged 45-65 years with active COVID-19.

This chain joins TRBV7-9 and TRBJ1-1; D is undetermined. Germline CDR1 reads SEHNR; CDR2 reads FQNEAQ (reference sequence). The CDR3 has 14 residues. V lost 5 bases and J lost 1, with 11 bases in between. Here the CDR3 reads CASSARVTNTEAFF. The CDR3 DNA reads as TGTGCCAGCAGCGCCCGGGTTACGAACACTGAAGCTTTCTTT.

This chain links TRBV3-1 (or the pseudogene TRBV3-2) with TRBJ1-1; maybe TRBD1 (6 bases). V was pared by 2 bases and J by 11 bases, with 12 bases between. Germline-derived CDR1 and CDR2 are LGHDT and YNNKEL (reference sequence). The CDR3 has 12 amino acids. In DNA, the CDR3 is TGTGCCAGCAGCCAACGCGAGACAGGCGCTTTCTTT. Its translation is CASSQRETGAFF.

In nucleotides, the CDR3 is TGTGCCAGCAGCTTACGACAGGGAGTTTATGACGAGCAGTACTTC. Translating gives CASSLRQGVYDEQYF. The chain couples TRBV7-2 to TRBJ2-7, with TRBD1 identical over 7 bases. From germline, CDR1 is SGHTA and CDR2 FQGNSA. The CDR3 length is 15 residues. With 2 bases clipped from V and 5 bases from J, the junction kept 9 bases outside the gene matches.

As concerns this clone: A read error may be the cause here, since a much bigger clone is one base away. The V and J genes are TRBV6-6 and TRBJ2-2, with no clear D. The CDR3 is 12 amino acids. Per the germline V gene, CDR1 is MNHNY and CDR2 is SVGAGI (reference sequence). Trimming left V 7 bases short and J 4 bases short, with 7 bases between. This chain's CDR3 is CASTTVTGELFF. The CDR3 DNA follows: TGTGCCAGCACCACAGTCACCGGGGAGCTGTTTTTT.

The chain recombines TRBV28 with TRBJ2-2; TRBD1 matches at 9 bases. The germline CDR1 and CDR2 sequences are MDHEN and SYDVKM. Germline trimming cut 6 bases from V and 3 bases from J; bases unmatched to any gene: 5. The CDR3 spans 15 residues. CDR3 residues: CASRLTGGYTGELFF. In DNA, the CDR3 is TGTGCCAGCAGGCTTACAGGGGGCTACACCGGGGAGCTGTTTTTT.

The rearrangement joins TRBV6-5 to TRBJ2-1, with 9 bases lining up with TRBD2. J gave up 9 bases and V 6 bases, and 3 bases lay outside the gene matches. This CDR3 spans 12 amino acids. Looked up from germline, CDR1 is MNHEY and CDR2 is SVGAGI. The CDR3 nucleotides are TGTGCCAGCAGGCGGGGGGGTGGTGAGCAGTTCTTC. Translating gives CASRRGGGEQFF.

The chain links TRBV6-1 to TRBJ1-2; perhaps TRBD1 as D (6 bases). V lost 1 base and J lost 4, with 10 bases in between. The CDR3 is made up of 14 amino acids. CDR1 is MNHNS and CDR2 is SASEGT in the germline V gene. The DNA of the CDR3 is TGTGCCAGCAGTGAAGGAGGGGGATTCTATGGCTACACCTTC. As protein: CASSEGGGFYGYTF.

This chain uses TRBV2 with TRBJ2-5; D gene ambiguous. Germline V lookup: CDR1 SNHLY, CDR2 FYNNEI. The CDR3 loop spans 14 amino acids. Trimming removed 6 bases from V and 2 bases from J, with 13 bases in between. CDR3: CASRRWQQQETQYF. The CDR3 DNA sequence: TGTGCCAGCAGAAGGTGGCAACAGCAAGAGACCCAGTACTTC.

The chain uses TRBV4-2 and TRBJ1-5; perhaps TRBD1 as D (6 bases). Trimming removed 5 bases at V and 1 base at J, with 15 bases between. The CDR3 is 16 amino acids. CDR1 is LGHNA, CDR2 YNFKEQ, per germline. The CDR3 DNA reads TGTGCCAGCAGCGCACGGTCAGGGGTAAGCAATCAGCCCCAGCATTTT. Protein product: CASSARSGVSNQPQHF.

The gene calls are TRBV7-2 and TRBJ2-1; 9 nucleotides agree with TRBD1. Germline CDR1 and CDR2: SGHTA and FQGNSA. The CDR3 runs to 15 residues. V lost 1 base, J lost 6 bases, and 4 bases stayed unmatched. CDR3 residues: CASSLDRGRGNEQFF. CDR3 coding DNA: TGTGCCAGCAGCTTAGACAGGGGGCGCGGCAATGAGCAGTTCTTC.

The rearrangement joins TRBV5-4 to TRBJ2-3; 9 bases are a match to TRBD2. The CDR3 is 19 residues long. The trim removed 4 bases at V and 1 base at J, leaving 16 bases unmatched. Per germline, CDR1 SGHNT and CDR2 YYREEE (reference sequence). The CDR3 region has the DNA TGTGCCAGCAGCCCAAAGATTCATAGCGGGGGCGCCCGCACAGATACGCAGTATTTT. Its translation: CASSPKIHSGGARTDTQYF.

This CDR3 is CASRDTGTNSPLHF. The CDR3 coding sequence is TGTGCCAGTAGAGATACAGGGACTAATTCACCCCTCCACTTT. This chain joins TRBV19 and TRBJ1-6, with D maybe TRBD1 (6 bases). Trimming left V 6 bases short and J 6 bases short, with 12 bases between. This CDR3 has 14 amino acids. In germline, CDR1 is LNHDA, CDR2 SQIVND (reference sequence).

Written as DNA, the CDR3 is TGTGCCAGCAGCTTAGTACAGGTTGGGGCCAACGTCCTGACTTTC. This sequence encodes CASSLVQVGANVLTF. This chain uses TRBV7-2 with TRBJ2-6, with D perhaps matching TRBD1 (5 bases). The CDR3 is 15 residues long. The germline V and J ends were trimmed by 1 base and 3 bases, with 7 bases remaining between them. CDR1 SGHTA and CDR2 FQGNSA come from the germline V gene.

J is TRBJ1-2 and V is TRBV5-1; TRBD1 is a possible D gene (6 bases). The V and J ends lost 0 bases and 5 bases respectively, with 11 bases between them. Germline V gives CDR1 SGHRS, CDR2 YFSETQ. The CDR3 is made up of 14 amino acids. CDR3 sequence: CASSLAGVEYGYTF. The CDR3 DNA reads TGCGCCAGCAGCTTGGCAGGGGTAGAGTATGGCTACACCTTC.

The chain has TRBV2 and TRBJ1-3; possibly TRBD1 for D (5 bases). The ends were cut back, 7 bases at V and 2 bases at J, with 12 bases in the middle. The length of the CDR3 is 14 residues. The V gene's germline CDR1 is SNHLY and CDR2 FYNNEI. The CDR3 region is CASIGAKAGNTIYF. The CDR3 nucleotides are TGTGCCAGCATAGGGGCAAAAGCTGGAAACACCATATATTTT.

The chain links TRBV14 to TRBJ2-1, with TRBD2 identical over 8 bases. This CDR3 spans 15 amino acids. V lost 4 bases and J lost 12; bases outside the gene matches: 14. CDR1 is SGHDN and CDR2 is FVKESK in the germline V gene. Here the CDR3 DNA reads TGTGCCAGCAGCCGCGGAGGACTAGCTATTCTACCGCAGTTCTTC. Amino acids: CASSRGGLAILPQFF.

This rearrangement joins TRBV29-1 to TRBJ1-1; D uncertain. V was pared by 6 bases and J by 7 bases, with 21 bases between. The CDR3 has 14 amino acids. The germline gives CDR1 SQVTM, CDR2 ANQGSEA. The DNA for the CDR3 is TGCAGCGTACGAGGAGGGCGGAACACTGTTGAAGCTTTCTTT. Amino acids: CSVRGGRNTVEAFF.

The gene calls are TRBV6-5 and TRBJ2-7; D is possibly TRBD2 (6 bases). This CDR3 contains 14 residues. Deletions cut 7 bases from V and 2 bases from J, with 15 bases between. The germline CDR1 and CDR2 sequences are MNHEY and SVGAGI. CDR3 coding DNA: TGTGCCAGCAAGGACTACCAAGGGCCCTACGAGCAGTACTTC. This gives the protein CASKDYQGPYEQYF.

The chain is built from TRBV3-1 (or the pseudogene TRBV3-2) and TRBJ1-5; 10 bases agree with TRBD1. The CDR3 has 17 residues. Looked up from germline, CDR1 is LGHDT and CDR2 is YNNKEL (reference sequence). Trimming took 1 base from V and 2 from J; bases not matched to a gene: 5. The CDR3 DNA reads TGTGCCAGCAGCCAAGGGACAGGGGGAACGCGCAATCAGCCCCAGCATTTT. Protein: CASSQGTGGTRNQPQHF.

The DNA of the CDR3 is TGCGCCAGCAGCCAAGACCTACGATCTTCGAGAGGGCGCATGAACACTGAAGCTTTCTTT. It is translated as CASSQDLRSSRGRMNTEAFF. The chain has TRBV4-1 and TRBJ1-1; no clear D gene. CDR3 length: 20 amino acids. The V end lost 0 bases, the J end lost 0 bases, and 23 bases lay between the germline ends. CDR1 and CDR2 from the germline V gene are MGHRA and YSYEKL.

This chain links TRBV7-2 with TRBJ2-3, with 12 bases identical to TRBD2. The V segment lost 5 bases and the J segment 3 bases; nucleotides outside the gene matches: 3. The CDR3 sequence is 15 residues long. The germline V gene encodes CDR1 SGHTA and CDR2 FQGNSA. CDR3 in amino acids: CASSRTSGDTDTQYF. The CDR3 DNA reads as TGTGCCAGCAGCCGGACTAGCGGGGATACAGATACGCAGTATTTT.

This sequence joins TRBV19 and TRBJ1-5; 10 bases fit TRBD1. This CDR3 comprises 15 residues. The V gene's germline CDR1 is LNHDA and CDR2 SQIVND (reference sequence). The ends lost 5 bases at V and 9 bases at J; junction bases unmatched: 10. As DNA, the CDR3 is TGTGCCAGTAGTCCGGGACAGGGGCCTTTTGTGCCCCAGCATTTT. This gives the protein CASSPGQGPFVPQHF.